Presented here are 2 T cell receptor beta chains from one specimen sequenced in a study of post-analysis software for immune sequencing data. Study findings and constraints: Patients showed TRBV5-6, TRBV5-1 and TRBV20-1 among four to six TRBV segments more frequent than in controls.

Tagging with unique molecular identifiers was a feature of the TCR beta cDNA libraries. One entry per CDR3 protein results from TCRdb running MiXCR on the PCR reads. The top ten hold approximately 0.6% of the sample, which has hundreds of thousands of distinct CDR3 sequences, about 32% seen once. The antigens these receptors bind are not known. Material: blood. The source is a girl between 10 and 17 years old with multiple sclerosis.

This chain joins TRBV4-1 and TRBJ1-1; TRBD1 might be the D (5 bases). Germline V gives CDR1 MGHRA, CDR2 YSYEKL. This CDR3 region has 17 residues. V was pared by 1 base and J by 0 bases, with 15 bases between. CDR3 residues: CASSQGYGGSLNTEAFF. Here the CDR3 DNA reads TGCGCCAGCAGCCAAGGTTACGGGGGGTCCTTGAACACTGAAGCTTTCTTT.

This sequence joins TRBV6-6 and TRBJ1-1; the match to TRBD1 covers 9 bases. This CDR3 has 14 residues. V shed 6 bases and J 5 bases; nucleotides not matched to a gene: 7. The germline V gene encodes CDR1 MNHNY and CDR2 SVGAGI (reference sequence). Here the CDR3 reads CASSPGTGWTEAFF. In DNA, the CDR3 is TGTGCCAGCAGCCCTGGGACAGGGTGGACTGAAGCTTTCTTT.